This T cell receptor (beta chain) came from a study of shared clonotypes between healthy human individuals. Study-level background: A couple of women and a few men aged 18 to 49 made up the donors.

The CDR3 loop spans 17 amino acids. The germline gives CDR1 SGHDN, CDR2 FVKESK. The ends were cut back, 5 bases at V and 2 bases at J, with 19 bases in the middle. The assay was immunoSEQ multiplex PCR, and TCRdb's table has in-frame clones only and misses some. The profile shows some 1.4 million clones, around 97% of them singletons. Concerning this clone: Its antigen is not known.

Overall study findings and caveats: The sharing of 4.5% to 5% of naive CD4 clonotypes was seen across several donors. Larger richness was generally estimated for naive than memory subsets. Large depth notwithstanding, sorted-subset sequencing proved incomplete by rarefaction.

The receptor's source is a young man in good health. J is TRBJ2-1 and V is TRBV14, with a weak D call TRBD2 (5 bases). The specimen was naive CD4+ T cells sorted from blood. Subset meaning: CD45RA+ positively selected. CDR3 nucleotides: TGTGCCAGCAGCGAAGCCCGGGGTCTCTTTCCCTACAATGAGCAGTTCTTC. Its translation: CASSEARGLFPYNEQFF.